This entry lists 16 T cell receptor beta chains sequenced from one sample in a study of graft-versus-host responses after intestinal transplantation. The data were produced by immunoSEQ multiplex PCR, yet TCRdb's version contains in-frame clones alone and is incomplete. Of roughly 92,000 clones listed, about 85% were seen once; the top ten hold 0.28%. These receptors have no identified antigens. The sequenced sample was unstimulated CD4+ T cells sorted from spleen or lymph node cells, obtained before transplant. These TCRs come from a human donor who was the organ donor for an intestinal transplant.

Note on this clone: Sequence at one end of the junction differs from germline and may be a read error. The chain links TRBV7-7 to TRBJ2-7; weak D call: TRBD1 (5 bases). This CDR3 comprises 15 residues. Germline V gene lookup returns CDR1 SSHAT and CDR2 FNYEAQ (reference sequence). This CDR3 reads CASSLRPTGLSEQYF. DNA for the CDR3: TGTGCTAGCAGCTTGAGACCCACAGGTCTCTCCGAGCAGTACTTC.

The rearrangement links TRBV28 to TRBJ2-7, with TRBD1 identical over 9 bases. The germline CDR1 and CDR2 sequences are MDHEN and SYDVKM. Unmatched junction bases numbered 10, after V lost 4 bases and J lost 0 bases. The CDR3 is 17 residues long. The CDR3 loop reads CASSSDRGTRSSYEQYF. The DNA for the CDR3 is TGTGCCAGCAGTTCGGACAGGGGTACCCGGAGCTCCTACGAGCAGTACTTC.

The chain carries TRBV11-2 and TRBJ2-3, with TRBD1 as a possible D gene (5 bases). Germline CDR1 and CDR2: SGHAT and FQNNGV. The CDR3 has 17 amino acids. Trimming left V 5 bases short and J 4 bases short, with 22 bases between. CDR3: CASSPSSLRGPADTQYF. CDR3 in DNA: TGTGCCAGCAGCCCAAGTTCCCTTAGGGGCCCTGCAGATACGCAGTATTTT.

The chain carries TRBV20-1 and TRBJ1-1; tentatively, D is TRBD1 (6 bases). The CDR3 runs to 11 residues. With 1 base removed from V and 11 bases from J, the gap between germline ends came to 11 bases. Germline V gene data show CDR1 as DFQATT and CDR2 as SNEGSKA (reference sequence). The CDR3 nucleotides read TGCAGTGCTAGAGGGACAGAAGGGGCTTTCTTT. Residues: CSARGTEGAFF.

The J gene is TRBJ2-1, the V gene TRBV28; 12 nucleotides align to TRBD2. Trimming removed 6 bases from V and 4 bases from J; junction bases left unmatched: 4. Germline V gene data show CDR1 as MDHEN and CDR2 as SYDVKM. This CDR3 has 15 residues. CDR3 sequence reads: CASRSTSGSYNEQFF. CDR3 DNA sequence: TGTGCCAGCAGGTCGACTAGCGGGAGTTACAATGAGCAGTTCTTC.

The DNA for the CDR3 is TGTGCCAGCAGCGTAGACCCCGTCCCGGGAAACGAGCAGTACTTC. Translated, it gives CASSVDPVPGNEQYF. The V call is TRBV9, the J call TRBJ2-7, with D maybe TRBD2 (5 bases). Germline V gives CDR1 SGDLS, CDR2 YYNGEE. The length of the CDR3 is 15 residues. V was pared by 0 bases and J by 5 bases, with 15 bases between.

V and J are TRBV11-3 and TRBJ2-7, with D tentatively TRBD2 (7 bases). The CDR3 contains 14 residues. The V gene lost 3 bases and the J gene lost 5 bases, with 14 bases spanning the gap. Germline CDR1 and CDR2: SGHNT and YENEEA. Here the CDR3 reads CASSFGGGRNEQYF. The CDR3 nucleotides are TGTGCCAGCAGCTTTGGGGGGGGCAGGAACGAGCAGTACTTC.

J is TRBJ2-1 and V is TRBV20-1; D call uncertain. The germline CDR1 and CDR2 sequences are DFQATT and SNEGSKA (reference sequence). The ends were cut back, 3 bases at V and 8 bases at J, with 8 bases in the middle. The CDR3 has 11 amino acids. CDR3 sequence: CSASFPDEQFF. The CDR3 nucleotides read TGCAGTGCTAGTTTCCCGGATGAGCAGTTCTTC.

V gene TRBV7-9 combines with J gene TRBJ1-1; D may be TRBD1 (5 bases). Trimming pared 5 bases from V and 1 base from J, leaving 8 bases between. Germline CDR1 reads SEHNR; CDR2 reads FQNEAQ (reference sequence). CDR3 size: 13 residues. This chain's CDR3 is CASSLDTNTEAFF. The CDR3 DNA is TGTGCCAGCAGCCTGGACACGAACACTGAAGCTTTCTTT.

The chain is built from TRBV6-6 and TRBJ2-5, with unresolved D. The CDR3 extends over 14 amino acids. Trimming removed 1 base at V and 1 base at J, with 7 bases between. The germline gives CDR1 MNHNY, CDR2 SVGAGI (reference sequence). Here the CDR3 reads CASSYFGGQETQYF. CDR3 nucleotide sequence: TGTGCCAGCAGTTACTTCGGCGGCCAAGAGACCCAGTACTTC.

The V call is TRBV7-2, the J call TRBJ1-2; the D is unclear. Trimming took 1 base from V and 5 from J, leaving 8 bases between them. CDR1 is SGHTA, CDR2 FQGNSA, per germline. The CDR3 contains 13 residues. The CDR3 loop reads CASSLGAGYGYTF. For the CDR3, the DNA is TGTGCCAGCAGCTTAGGGGCGGGGTATGGCTACACCTTC.

This clone was picked up one time. CDR3 loop: CASSQEYDGRAKTQYF. CDR3 bases: TGCGCCAGCAGCCAAGAGTATGACGGGAGGGCGAAGACCCAGTACTTC. This chain uses TRBV4-1 with TRBJ2-5; 8 positions agree with TRBD2. V was clipped by 0 bases and J by 6 bases; unmatched bases: 9. Germline CDR1 reads MGHRA; CDR2 reads YSYEKL. This CDR3 has 16 residues.

The rearrangement uses TRBV5-1 and TRBJ2-3, with D possibly TRBD2 on 6 matching bases. This CDR3 comprises 14 residues. The germline gives CDR1 SGHRS, CDR2 YFSETQ. The V and J ends lost 2 bases and 6 bases respectively, with 13 bases between them. CDR3 sequence (DNA): TGCGCCAGCAGCTTCGGGGGTAGGGAGGATACGCAGTATTTT. Amino acid sequence: CASSFGGREDTQYF.

This sequence joins TRBV27 and TRBJ2-3, with 10 bases aligning to TRBD2. This CDR3 comprises 15 residues. V was clipped by 3 bases and J by 3 bases; unmatched bases: 3. Germline lookup yields CDR1 MNHEY and CDR2 SMNVEV (reference sequence). CDR3 nucleotide sequence: TGTGCCAGCAGTTTGACTAGCGGGTGGACAGATACGCAGTATTTT. This translates into CASSLTSGWTDTQYF.

The chain uses TRBV15 and TRBJ2-3; 8 nucleotides agree with TRBD2. Germline V gives CDR1 LNHNV, CDR2 YYDKDF (reference sequence). Unmatched junction bases numbered 9, after V lost 5 bases and J lost 2 bases. The CDR3 has 16 amino acids. The CDR3 bases are TGTGCCACCAGCCCAAGAGCGGGGGCGCCCACAGATACGCAGTATTTT. Translating gives CATSPRAGAPTDTQYF.

The CDR3 reads CASSPGRTYEQYF. In DNA, the CDR3 is TGTGCCAGCAGCCCAGGTCGCACTTACGAGCAGTACTTC. The chain is built from TRBV28 and TRBJ2-7; D gene unclear. Germline CDR1 reads MDHEN; CDR2 reads SYDVKM. The length of the CDR3 is 13 residues. V was pared by 6 bases and J by 4 bases, with 13 bases between.